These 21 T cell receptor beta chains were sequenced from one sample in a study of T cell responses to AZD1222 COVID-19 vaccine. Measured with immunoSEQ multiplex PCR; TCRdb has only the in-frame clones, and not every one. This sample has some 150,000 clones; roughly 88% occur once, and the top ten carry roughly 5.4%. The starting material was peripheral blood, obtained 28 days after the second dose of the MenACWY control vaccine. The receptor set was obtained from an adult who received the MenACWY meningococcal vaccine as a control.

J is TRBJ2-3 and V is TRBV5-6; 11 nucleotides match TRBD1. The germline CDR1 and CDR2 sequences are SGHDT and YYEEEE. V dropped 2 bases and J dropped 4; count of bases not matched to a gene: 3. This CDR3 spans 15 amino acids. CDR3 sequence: CASSLWTGGPDTQYF. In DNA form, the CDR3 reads TGTGCCAGCAGCTTATGGACAGGGGGCCCAGATACGCAGTATTTT.

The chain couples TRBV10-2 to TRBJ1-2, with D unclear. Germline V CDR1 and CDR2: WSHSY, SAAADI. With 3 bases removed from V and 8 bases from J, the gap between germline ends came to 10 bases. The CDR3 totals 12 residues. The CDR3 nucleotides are TGCGCCAGCAGTGACCAAACGGGGGGCTACACCTTC. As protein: CASSDQTGGYTF.

CDR3 in DNA: TGTGCCAGCAGCTTAGTGGGACATAACTATGGCTACACCTTC. Protein sequence: CASSLVGHNYGYTF. The V gene is TRBV7-2, the J gene TRBJ1-2; tentatively, D is TRBD1 (6 bases). Between the trimmed V and J ends, which lost 1 base and 1 base, there was a span of 7 bases. This CDR3 is 14 amino acids long. The V gene's germline CDR1 is SGHTA and CDR2 FQGNSA.

The CDR3 DNA reads as TGTGCCAGCAGGATGTCCTCCGGGACAGGGGACGAGCAGTACTTC. This sequence encodes CASRMSSGTGDEQYF. This chain uses TRBV6-5 with TRBJ2-7; 10 bases are shared with TRBD1. The germline CDR1 and CDR2 sequences are MNHEY and SVGAGI. The CDR3 loop spans 15 amino acids. V lost 6 bases and J lost 5; bases outside the gene matches: 10.

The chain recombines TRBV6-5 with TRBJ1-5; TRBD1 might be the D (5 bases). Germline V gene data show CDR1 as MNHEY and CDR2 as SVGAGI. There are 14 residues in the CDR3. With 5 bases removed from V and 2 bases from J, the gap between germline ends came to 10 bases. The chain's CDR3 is CASSIRDGNQPQHF. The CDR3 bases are TGTGCCAGCAGTATCCGGGACGGCAATCAGCCCCAGCATTTT.

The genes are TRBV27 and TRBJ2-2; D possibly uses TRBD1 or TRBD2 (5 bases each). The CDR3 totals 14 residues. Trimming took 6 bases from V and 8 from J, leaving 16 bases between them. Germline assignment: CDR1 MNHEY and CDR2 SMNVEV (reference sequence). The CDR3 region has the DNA TGTGCCAGCAGCCCAACCCCGGGGCGTGGGGAGCTGTTTTTT. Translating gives CASSPTPGRGELFF.

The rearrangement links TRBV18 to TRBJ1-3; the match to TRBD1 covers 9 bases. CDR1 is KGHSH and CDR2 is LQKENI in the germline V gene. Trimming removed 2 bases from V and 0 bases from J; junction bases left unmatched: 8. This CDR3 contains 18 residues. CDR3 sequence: CASSPFPGQGLSGNTIYF. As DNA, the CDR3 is TGTGCCAGCTCACCATTTCCGGGACAGGGTCTCTCTGGAAACACCATATATTTT.

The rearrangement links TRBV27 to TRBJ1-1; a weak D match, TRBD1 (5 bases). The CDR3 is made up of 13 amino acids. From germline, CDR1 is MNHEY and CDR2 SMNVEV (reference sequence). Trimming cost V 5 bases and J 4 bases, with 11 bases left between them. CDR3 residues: CASSLRGGTEAFF. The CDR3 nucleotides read TGTGCCAGCAGTCTTCGGGGGGGCACTGAAGCTTTCTTT.

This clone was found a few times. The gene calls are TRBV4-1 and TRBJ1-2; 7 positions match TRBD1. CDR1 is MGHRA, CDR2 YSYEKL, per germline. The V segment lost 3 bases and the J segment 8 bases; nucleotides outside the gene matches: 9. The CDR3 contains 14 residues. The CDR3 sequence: CASSHVNRGGGYTF. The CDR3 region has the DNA TGCGCCAGCAGCCACGTAAACAGGGGCGGGGGCTACACCTTC.

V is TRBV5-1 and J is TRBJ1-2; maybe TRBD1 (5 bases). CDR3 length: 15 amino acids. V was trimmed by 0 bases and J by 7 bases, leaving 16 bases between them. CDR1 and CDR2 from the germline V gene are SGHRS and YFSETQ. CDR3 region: CASSLVVGRQLGYTF. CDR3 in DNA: TGCGCCAGCAGCTTGGTGGTGGGGCGTCAGCTTGGCTACACCTTC.

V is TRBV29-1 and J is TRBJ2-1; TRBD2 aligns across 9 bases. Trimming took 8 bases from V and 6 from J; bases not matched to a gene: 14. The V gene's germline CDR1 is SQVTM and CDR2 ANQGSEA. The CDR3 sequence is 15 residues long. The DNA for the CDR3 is TGCAGCCGGTTTGTGGGACTAGCTGTGGGCAATGAGCAGTTCTTC. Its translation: CSRFVGLAVGNEQFF.

The CDR3 sequence: CASSPGGGRGGANVLTF. The CDR3 DNA reads as TGTGCCAGCAGCCCGGGCGGTGGGCGAGGGGGGGCCAACGTCCTGACTTTC. This chain links TRBV11-3 with TRBJ2-6, with D possibly matching TRBD2 (5 bases). V was cut by 5 bases and J by 4 bases, with 18 bases left in between. The CDR3 covers 17 residues. CDR1 is SGHNT and CDR2 is YENEEA in the germline V gene.

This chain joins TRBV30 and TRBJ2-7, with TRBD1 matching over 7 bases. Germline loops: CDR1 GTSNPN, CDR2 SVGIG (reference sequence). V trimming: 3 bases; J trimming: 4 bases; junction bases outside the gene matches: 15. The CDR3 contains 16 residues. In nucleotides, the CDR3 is TGTGCCTGGAGGACCACTGTAGGGGGCACGAAATACGAGCAGTACTTC. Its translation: CAWRTTVGGTKYEQYF.

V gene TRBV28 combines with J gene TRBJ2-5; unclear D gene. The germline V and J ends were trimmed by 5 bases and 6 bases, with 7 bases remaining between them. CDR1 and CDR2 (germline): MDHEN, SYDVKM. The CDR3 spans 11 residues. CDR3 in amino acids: CASSPAQTQYF. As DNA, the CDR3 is TGTGCCAGCAGTCCCGCGCAGACCCAGTACTTC.

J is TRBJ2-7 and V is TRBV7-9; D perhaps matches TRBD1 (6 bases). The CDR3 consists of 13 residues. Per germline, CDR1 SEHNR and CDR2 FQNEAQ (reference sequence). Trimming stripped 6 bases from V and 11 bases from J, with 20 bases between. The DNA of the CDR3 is TGTGCCAGCAGTCAGACGGGACAAATACGAAAGTACTTC. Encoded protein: CASSQTGQIRKYF.

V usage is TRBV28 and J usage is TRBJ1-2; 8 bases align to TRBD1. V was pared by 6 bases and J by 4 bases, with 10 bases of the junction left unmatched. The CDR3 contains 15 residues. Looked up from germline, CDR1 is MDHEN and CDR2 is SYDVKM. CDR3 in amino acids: CASRQGAIRTYGYTF. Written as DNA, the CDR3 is TGTGCCAGCAGGCAGGGGGCCATCAGGACCTATGGCTACACCTTC.

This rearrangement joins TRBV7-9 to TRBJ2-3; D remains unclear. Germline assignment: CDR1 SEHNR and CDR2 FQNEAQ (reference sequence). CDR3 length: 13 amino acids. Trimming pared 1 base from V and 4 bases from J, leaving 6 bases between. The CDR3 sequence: CASSLVSADTQYF. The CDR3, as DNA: TGTGCCAGCAGCTTAGTGAGTGCAGATACGCAGTATTTT.

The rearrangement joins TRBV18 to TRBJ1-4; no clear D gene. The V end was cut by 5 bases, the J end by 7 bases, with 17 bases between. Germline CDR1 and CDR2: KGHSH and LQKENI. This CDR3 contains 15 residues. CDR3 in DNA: TGTGCCAGCTCATCGTTCTACCCAGCGGGTGAAAAACTGTTTTTT. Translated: CASSSFYPAGEKLFF.

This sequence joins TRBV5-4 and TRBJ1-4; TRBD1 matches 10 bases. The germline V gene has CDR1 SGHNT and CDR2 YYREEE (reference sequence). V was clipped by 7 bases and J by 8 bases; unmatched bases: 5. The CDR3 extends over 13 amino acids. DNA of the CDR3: TGTGCCAGCGGACAGGGGGTTACCGAAAAACTGTTTTTT. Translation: CASGQGVTEKLFF. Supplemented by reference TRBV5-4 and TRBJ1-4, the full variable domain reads ETGVTQSPTHLIKTRGQQVTLRCSSQSGHNTVSWYQQALGQGPQFIFQYYREEENGRGNFPPRFSGLQFPNYSSELNVNALELDDSALYLCASGQGVTEKLFFGSGTQLSVL.

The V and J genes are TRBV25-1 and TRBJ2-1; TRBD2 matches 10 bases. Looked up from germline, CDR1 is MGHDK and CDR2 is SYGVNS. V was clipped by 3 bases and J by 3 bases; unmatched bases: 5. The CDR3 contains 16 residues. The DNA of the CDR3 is TGTGCCAGCAGTGATTTTACTAGCGGGGACTACAATGAGCAGTTCTTC. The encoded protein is CASSDFTSGDYNEQFF.

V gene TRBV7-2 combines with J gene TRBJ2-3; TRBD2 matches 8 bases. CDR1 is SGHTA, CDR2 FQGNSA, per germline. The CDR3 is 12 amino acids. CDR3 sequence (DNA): TGTTCTGCGGGAGGACGCACAGATACGCAGTATTTT. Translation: CSAGGRTDTQYF.